Listed below are T cell receptor beta chains from one sample, sequenced in a study of shared clonotypes between healthy human individuals. Sequencing was performed with immunoSEQ multiplex PCR; in TCRdb, only in-frame clones are kept and a portion is missing. The data hold about 1 million clones, with about 80% observed a single time. The material sequenced was memory CD4+ T cells sorted from blood. The receptors shown here come from a man between 18 and 29 years old in good health. Each CDR3 is given with its conserved first and last residue. D genes are given only for firm matches. Size tells how often a clone was seen (once, few, many) or the class of an expanded clone, and some rows leave it out.

j_call: TRBJ2-1; d_call: TRBD2; v_call: TRBV6-1; clone_size: .; cdr3_nt: TGTGCCAGCAGTGCACGGACTAGCGGGAGTTTCGGCTCCTACAATGAGCAGTTCTTC; cdr3_aa: CASSARTSGSFGSYNEQFF
j_call: TRBJ2-5; d_call: TRBD2; v_call: TRBV6-1; clone_size: .; cdr3_nt: TGTGCCAGTTCCTTAGCGGGGACCCAAGAGACCCAGTACTTC; cdr3_aa: CASSLAGTQETQYF
j_call: TRBJ2-7; d_call: TRBD1; v_call: TRBV5-6; clone_size: .; cdr3_nt: TGTGCCAGCAGCGGCGGGACAGGGAATGGCGAGCAGTACTTC; cdr3_aa: CASSGGTGNGEQYF
j_call: TRBJ2-7; d_call: .; v_call: TRBV19; clone_size: .; cdr3_nt: TGTGCCAGTAGTATTGATCGCAGGGGGGCAAACGGCGAGCAGTACTTC; cdr3_aa: CASSIDRRGANGEQYF
j_call: TRBJ1-1; d_call: TRBD1; v_call: TRBV28; clone_size: .; cdr3_nt: TGTGCCAGCAGACACCAGGGGGCTAGGTCTGAAGCTTTCTTT; cdr3_aa: CASRHQGARSEAFF
j_call: TRBJ2-1; d_call: .; v_call: TRBV7-9; clone_size: .; cdr3_nt: TGTGCCAGCAGCCTGGCCGGGACCCTAGTCAATGAGCAGTTCTTC; cdr3_aa: CASSLAGTLVNEQFF
j_call: TRBJ2-5; d_call: .; v_call: TRBV7-7; clone_size: .; cdr3_nt: TGTGCTAGCAGTCCAGGGTTAAGGGACCAGTACTTC; cdr3_aa: CASSPGLRDQYF
j_call: TRBJ2-3; d_call: .; v_call: TRBV5-1; clone_size: .; cdr3_nt: TGCGCCAGCAGCCCACAGGGAGTTGGCCCAGATACGCAGTATTTT; cdr3_aa: CASSPQGVGPDTQYF
j_call: TRBJ1-4; d_call: .; v_call: TRBV2; clone_size: .; cdr3_nt: TGTGCCAGCATTTCGACAGGTTACTGGGATGAAAAACTGTTTTTT; cdr3_aa: CASISTGYWDEKLFF
j_call: TRBJ2-3; d_call: .; v_call: TRBV28; clone_size: .; cdr3_nt: TGTGCCAGCAGTCACGGGGCAGACCGTAAACAGTATTTT; cdr3_aa: CASSHGADRKQYF
j_call: TRBJ2-2; d_call: TRBD1; v_call: TRBV11-3; clone_size: .; cdr3_nt: TGTGCCAGCAGTCAGGACAGGCCTGGGATAGCCGGGGAGCTGTTTTTT; cdr3_aa: CASSQDRPGIAGELFF
j_call: TRBJ2-6; d_call: TRBD1; v_call: TRBV19; clone_size: .; cdr3_nt: TGTGCCAGTAGTACAACAGGGGCTGGGGCCAACGTCCTGACTTTC; cdr3_aa: CASSTTGAGANVLTF
j_call: TRBJ1-2; d_call: TRBD1; v_call: TRBV9; clone_size: once; cdr3_nt: TGTGCCAGCAGCGTAGAAGGGGGCCATGGCTACACCTTC; cdr3_aa: CASSVEGGHGYTF
j_call: TRBJ1-5; d_call: .; v_call: TRBV7-2; clone_size: .; cdr3_nt: TGTGCCAGCAGCTTACTCTCAGGGAACGGCAATCAGCCCCAGCATTTT; cdr3_aa: CASSLLSGNGNQPQHF
j_call: TRBJ1-6; d_call: .; v_call: TRBV15; clone_size: .; cdr3_nt: TGTGCCACCAGCAGAGATCTGGGGGGTTCACCCCTCCACTTT; cdr3_aa: CATSRDLGGSPLHF
j_call: TRBJ1-3; d_call: .; v_call: TRBV19; clone_size: once; cdr3_nt: TGTGCCAGTAGCTCCCTAAGGGACTCTGGAAACACCATATATTTT; cdr3_aa: CASSSLRDSGNTIYF
j_call: TRBJ1-5; d_call: .; v_call: TRBV5-6; clone_size: .; cdr3_nt: TGTGCCAGCAGCTTGGACGGGGGGACTAATCAGCCCCAGCATTTT; cdr3_aa: CASSLDGGTNQPQHF
j_call: TRBJ1-4; d_call: .; v_call: TRBV30; clone_size: .; cdr3_nt: TGTGCCTGGAACCGACCCGACGGGACCGAAAAACTGTTTTTT; cdr3_aa: CAWNRPDGTEKLFF
j_call: TRBJ1-4; d_call: TRBD1; v_call: TRBV11-3; clone_size: few; cdr3_nt: TGTGCCAGGGAAAGGGACAGGGAAGGCAAAAAACTGTTTTTT; cdr3_aa: CARERDREGKKLFF
j_call: TRBJ2-7; d_call: TRBD2; v_call: TRBV7-2; clone_size: .; cdr3_nt: TGTGCCAGCAGCATCAGCGGGGGGTCCTACGAGCAGTACTTC; cdr3_aa: CASSISGGSYEQYF
j_call: TRBJ2-2; d_call: .; v_call: TRBV7-2; clone_size: .; cdr3_nt: TGTGCCAGCAGCTTAGTTTTGGGGAAGGCCGGCACGGGCGGGGAGCTGTTTTTT; cdr3_aa: CASSLVLGKAGTGGELFF
j_call: TRBJ2-1; d_call: .; v_call: TRBV18; clone_size: .; cdr3_nt: TGTGCCAGCTCAGAAATTACCAGCTCCTACAATGAGCAGTTCTTC; cdr3_aa: CASSEITSSYNEQFF
j_call: TRBJ2-1; d_call: .; v_call: TRBV2; clone_size: .; cdr3_nt: TGTGCCAGCAGTAGGGACGGTAGCTCCTACAATGAGCAGTTCTTC; cdr3_aa: CASSRDGSSYNEQFF
j_call: TRBJ1-2; d_call: TRBD1; v_call: TRBV5-1; clone_size: .; cdr3_nt: TGCGCCAGCAGCTTGGTAGGGACAGGGGGTGACTATGGCTACACCTTC; cdr3_aa: CASSLVGTGGDYGYTF
j_call: TRBJ2-7; d_call: TRBD1; v_call: TRBV7-3; clone_size: .; cdr3_nt: TGTGCCAGCAGCTTAATGGCAGGGGGCGAGCAGTACTTC; cdr3_aa: CASSLMAGGEQYF
j_call: TRBJ1-5; d_call: .; v_call: TRBV28; clone_size: .; cdr3_nt: TGTGCCAGCAGTTTAGGGGCCCGGGGCTTTCAGCCCCAGCATTTT; cdr3_aa: CASSLGARGFQPQHF
j_call: TRBJ2-5; d_call: .; v_call: TRBV18; clone_size: .; cdr3_nt: TGTGCCAGCTCAGCGACTGGGGACTTCCAAGAGACCCAGTACTTC; cdr3_aa: CASSATGDFQETQYF
j_call: TRBJ2-2; d_call: .; v_call: TRBV27; clone_size: .; cdr3_nt: TGTGCCAGCAGCCGAAGGGGGGCCGGGGAGCTGTTTTTT; cdr3_aa: CASSRRGAGELFF